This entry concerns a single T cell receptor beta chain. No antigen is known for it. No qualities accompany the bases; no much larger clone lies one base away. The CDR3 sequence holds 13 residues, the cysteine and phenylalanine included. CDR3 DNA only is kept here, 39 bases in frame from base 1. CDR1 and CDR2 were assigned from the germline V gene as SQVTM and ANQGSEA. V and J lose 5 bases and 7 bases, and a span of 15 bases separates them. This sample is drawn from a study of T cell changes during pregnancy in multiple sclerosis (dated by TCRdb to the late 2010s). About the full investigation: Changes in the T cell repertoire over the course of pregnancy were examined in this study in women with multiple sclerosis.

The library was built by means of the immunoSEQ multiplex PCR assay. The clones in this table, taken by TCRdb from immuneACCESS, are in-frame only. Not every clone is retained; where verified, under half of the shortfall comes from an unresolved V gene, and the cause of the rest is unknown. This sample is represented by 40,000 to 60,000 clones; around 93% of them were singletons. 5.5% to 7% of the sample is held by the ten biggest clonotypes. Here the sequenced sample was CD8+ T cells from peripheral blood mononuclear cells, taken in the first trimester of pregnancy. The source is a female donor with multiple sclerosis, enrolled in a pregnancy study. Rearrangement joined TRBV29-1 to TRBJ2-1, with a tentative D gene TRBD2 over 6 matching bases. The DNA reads TGCAGCGTTTGGAGGGGTTCAATAAATGAGCAGTTCTTC. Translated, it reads CSVWRGSINEQFF.